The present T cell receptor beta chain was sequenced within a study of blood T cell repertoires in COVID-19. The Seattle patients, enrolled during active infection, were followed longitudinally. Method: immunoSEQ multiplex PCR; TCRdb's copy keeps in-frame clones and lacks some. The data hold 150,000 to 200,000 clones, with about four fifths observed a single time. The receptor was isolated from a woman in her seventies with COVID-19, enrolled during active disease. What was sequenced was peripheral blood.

CDR3 sequence: CASTFGLAGTDNEQFF. The CDR3 DNA reads as TGTGCCAGCACATTTGGCCTAGCGGGTACAGACAATGAGCAGTTCTTC. V gene TRBV2 combines with J gene TRBJ2-1; 8 bases fit TRBD2. This CDR3 has 16 residues. Germline V lookup: CDR1 SNHLY, CDR2 FYNNEI. V lost 7 bases to trimming and J lost 5 bases; unmatched junction nucleotides: 13.